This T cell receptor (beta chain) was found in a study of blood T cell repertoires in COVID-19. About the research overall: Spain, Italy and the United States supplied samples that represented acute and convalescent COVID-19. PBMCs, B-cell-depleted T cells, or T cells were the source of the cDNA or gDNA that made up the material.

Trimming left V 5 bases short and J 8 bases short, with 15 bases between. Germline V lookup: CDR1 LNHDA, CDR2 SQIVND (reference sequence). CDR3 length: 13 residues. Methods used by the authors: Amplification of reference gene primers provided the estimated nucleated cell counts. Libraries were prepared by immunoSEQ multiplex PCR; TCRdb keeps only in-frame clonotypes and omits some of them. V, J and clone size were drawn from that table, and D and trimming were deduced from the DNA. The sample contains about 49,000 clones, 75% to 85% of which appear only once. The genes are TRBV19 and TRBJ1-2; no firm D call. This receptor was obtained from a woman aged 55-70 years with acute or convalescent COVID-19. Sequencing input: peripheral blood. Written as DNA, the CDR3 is TGTGCCAGTAGTGATCAGAATTTGCGGGGCTACACCTTC. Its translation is CASSDQNLRGYTF.